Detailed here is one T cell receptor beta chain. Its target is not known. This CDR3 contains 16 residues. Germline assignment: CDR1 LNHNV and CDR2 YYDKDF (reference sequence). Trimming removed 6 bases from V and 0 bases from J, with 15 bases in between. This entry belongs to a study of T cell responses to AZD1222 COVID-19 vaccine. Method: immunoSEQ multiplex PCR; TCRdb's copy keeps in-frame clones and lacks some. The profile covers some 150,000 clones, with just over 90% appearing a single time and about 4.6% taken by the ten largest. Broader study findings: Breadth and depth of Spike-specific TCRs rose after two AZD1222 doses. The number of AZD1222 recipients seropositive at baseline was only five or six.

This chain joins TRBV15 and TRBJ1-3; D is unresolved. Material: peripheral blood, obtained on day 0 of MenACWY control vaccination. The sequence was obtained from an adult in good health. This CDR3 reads CATRDRTANSGNTIYF. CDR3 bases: TGTGCCACCAGGGACCGGACCGCCAACTCTGGAAACACCATATATTTT.